The 21 T cell receptor beta chains below were found in one sample sequenced in a study of blood T cell repertoires in COVID-19. The method was immunoSEQ multiplex PCR; TCRdb's version includes in-frame clones alone and lacks a portion of them. The table has roughly 260,000 clones, roughly 80% seen once. Sequenced: peripheral blood. The receptors here all came from a woman aged 70-85 years with acute or convalescent COVID-19.

V usage is TRBV19 and J usage is TRBJ2-2; 7 bases map to TRBD1. V lost 5 bases and J lost 6; bases outside the gene matches: 6. The CDR3 is 14 amino acids. Germline V gene lookup returns CDR1 LNHDA and CDR2 SQIVND (reference sequence). The DNA of the CDR3 is TGTGCCAGTAGTTCCGGACAGGACCCCGGGGAGCTGTTTTTT. Its translation is CASSSGQDPGELFF.

This clone was detected only once. The CDR3 DNA is TGCGCCAGCAGCTTGACTAGCGGGGGCCACGAGCAGTACTTC. Its protein is CASSLTSGGHEQYF. This rearrangement joins TRBV5-1 to TRBJ2-7; TRBD2 aligns across 11 bases. The CDR3 is 14 amino acids. Per the germline V gene, CDR1 is SGHRS and CDR2 is YFSETQ. Trimming at V came to 1 base and at J to 5 bases, leaving 2 bases not matched to a gene.

The rearrangement uses TRBV5-4 and TRBJ2-1, with D possibly matching TRBD2 (6 bases). The V and J ends lost 4 bases and 0 bases respectively, with 14 bases between them. Per germline, CDR1 SGHNT and CDR2 YYREEE (reference sequence). The CDR3 is 16 amino acids. The CDR3 region is CASSRSGGVSYNEQFF. The CDR3 bases are TGTGCCAGCAGCCGGTCGGGCGGGGTCTCCTACAATGAGCAGTTCTTC.

This chain joins TRBV19 and TRBJ1-3, with 11 positions matching TRBD1. Germline V gene lookup returns CDR1 LNHDA and CDR2 SQIVND (reference sequence). CDR3 length equals 13 residues. Trimming cost V 6 bases and J 7 bases; bases outside gene matches: 2. The CDR3 loop is CASRGTGGNTIYF. As DNA, the CDR3 is TGTGCCAGTAGAGGGACAGGGGGGAACACCATATATTTT.

The chain employs TRBV2 and TRBJ1-5; the match to TRBD1 covers 9 bases. V was pared by 6 bases and J by 5 bases, with 2 bases of the junction left unmatched. In germline, CDR1 is SNHLY, CDR2 FYNNEI. The CDR3 contains 13 residues. CDR3 residues: CASRGQGDQPQHF. DNA of the CDR3: TGTGCCAGCAGGGGACAGGGTGATCAGCCCCAGCATTTT.

The J gene is TRBJ1-2, the V gene TRBV6-2 or TRBV6-3, with a weak D call TRBD1 (6 bases). Germline assignment: CDR1 MNHEY and CDR2 SVGEGT. Trimming shortened V by 0 bases and J by 8 bases, and 13 bases separated the two germline ends. CDR3 length: 14 residues. CDR3 in DNA: TGTGCCAGCAGTTACTCCGAACGGGGGGCCGGCTACACCTTC. Translating it yields CASSYSERGAGYTF.

This clone has only a few counts. The chain links TRBV7-9 to TRBJ1-2, with 8 bases identical to TRBD1. The V segment lost 1 base and the J segment 4 bases; nucleotides outside the gene matches: 5. Germline V gene lookup returns CDR1 SEHNR and CDR2 FQNEAQ (reference sequence). The CDR3 consists of 15 residues. The CDR3 sequence is CASSLVTGGIYGYTF. CDR3 DNA: TGTGCCAGCAGCTTAGTAACAGGGGGAATCTATGGCTACACCTTC.

J is TRBJ1-4 and V is TRBV5-4, with D possibly TRBD1 on 6 matching bases. Germline CDR1 reads SGHNT; CDR2 reads YYREEE (reference sequence). There are 13 residues in the CDR3. V lost 1 base, J lost 8 bases, and 9 bases lay in between. The CDR3 loop reads CASSLKGGEKLFF. The DNA for the CDR3 is TGTGCCAGCAGCTTGAAGGGGGGGGAAAAACTGTTTTTT.

The genes are TRBV7-2 and TRBJ2-1; D is uncertain. CDR1 SGHTA and CDR2 FQGNSA come from the germline V gene. V was trimmed by 4 bases and J by 7 bases, leaving 8 bases between them. There are 12 residues in the CDR3. The CDR3 reads CASSSQRNEQFF. CDR3 sequence (DNA): TGTGCCAGCAGCTCTCAACGGAATGAGCAGTTCTTC. The full variable domain, rest sourced from reference TRBV7-2 and TRBJ2-1, is GAGVSQSPSNKVTEKGKDVELRCDPISGHTALYWYRQSLGQGLEFLIYFQGNSAPDKSGLPSDRFSAERTGGSVSTLTIQRTQQEDSAVYLCASSSQRNEQFFGPGTRLTVL.

This clone showed up just a few times. This chain connects TRBV29-1 to TRBJ1-5, with D possibly TRBD1 on 6 matching bases. Germline assignment: CDR1 SQVTM and CDR2 ANQGSEA. V dropped 6 bases and J dropped 4 bases, with 10 bases sitting between them. The CDR3 loop spans 12 amino acids. DNA of the CDR3: TGCAGCGTACAACAGGGAAATCAGCCCCAGCATTTT. It yields the protein CSVQQGNQPQHF.

This rearrangement joins TRBV18 to TRBJ1-3, with 9 bases that match TRBD1. Trimming at V came to 6 bases and at J to 4 bases, leaving 10 bases not matched to a gene. The V gene's germline CDR1 is KGHSH and CDR2 LQKENI. The CDR3 totals 16 residues. The CDR3 bases are TGTGCCAGCTCCCACGGGACAGGGATGAGCGGAAACACCATATATTTT. This gives the protein CASSHGTGMSGNTIYF.

This sequence joins TRBV5-1 and TRBJ2-2, with 7 bases that match TRBD1. The CDR3 is 17 amino acids. The ends lost 2 bases at V and 5 bases at J; junction bases unmatched: 12. CDR1 SGHRS and CDR2 YFSETQ come from the germline V gene. DNA for the CDR3: TGCGCCAGCAGCTTTGTGCCACAGGGGATTCCGACCGGGGAGCTGTTTTTT. Its translation: CASSFVPQGIPTGELFF.

This chain joins TRBV11-2 and TRBJ1-2; D is possibly TRBD1 (6 bases). Germline loops: CDR1 SGHAT, CDR2 FQNNGV. The CDR3 spans 15 residues. Trimming stripped 5 bases from V and 2 bases from J, with 15 bases between. CDR3 protein: CASSPLPRGNYGYTF. In DNA, the CDR3 is TGTGCCAGCAGCCCCCTGCCCAGGGGCAACTATGGCTACACCTTC.

The chain employs TRBV5-6 and TRBJ1-2, with 9 bases that match TRBD1. The CDR3 totals 13 residues. Trimming at V came to 3 bases and at J to 7 bases, leaving 4 bases not matched to a gene. Germline CDR1 SGHDT, CDR2 YYEEEE. The CDR3 protein is CASSSDRGTGYTF. The CDR3 region has the DNA TGTGCCAGCAGCTCCGACAGGGGGACTGGCTACACCTTC.

The genes are TRBV4-2 and TRBJ1-5; D unclear. V was clipped by 0 bases and J by 7 bases, with 16 bases between them. The germline gives CDR1 LGHNA, CDR2 YNFKEQ. The CDR3 has 16 amino acids. In DNA form, the CDR3 reads TGTGCCAGCAGCCAAGATTTATCACAGAACGGACAGCCCCAGCATTTT. Protein sequence: CASSQDLSQNGQPQHF.

The gene calls are TRBV4-2 and TRBJ1-3, with TRBD1 as a possible D gene (6 bases). V was shortened by 4 bases and J by 3 bases, with 16 bases between the two germline ends. CDR1 is LGHNA and CDR2 is YNFKEQ in the germline V gene. This CDR3 comprises 16 residues. CDR3 bases: TGTGCCAGCAGCCCAGCCAGCAGGGGCGGTGGAAACACCATATATTTT. Amino acid sequence: CASSPASRGGGNTIYF.

The V and J genes are TRBV6-6 and TRBJ1-1; D not certain. The CDR3 length is 15 residues. The germline gives CDR1 MNHNY, CDR2 SVGAGI (reference sequence). The V end was cut by 6 bases, the J end by 0 bases, with 14 bases between. CDR3 sequence reads: CASSDGVNLNTEAFF. The DNA of the CDR3 is TGTGCCAGCAGCGACGGGGTGAATTTGAACACTGAAGCTTTCTTT.

The chain combines TRBV5-1 with TRBJ2-3, with D tentatively TRBD1 (9 bases). This CDR3 comprises 15 residues. Trimming shortened V by 7 bases and J by 0 bases, and 15 bases separated the two germline ends. Germline CDR1 SGHRS, CDR2 YFSETQ. The CDR3 loop reads CASRGGQGSTDTQYF. The CDR3 bases are TGCGCCAGCCGGGGGGGACAGGGCAGCACAGATACGCAGTATTTT.

V gene TRBV14 combines with J gene TRBJ2-7; D is uncertain. The CDR3 runs 13 residues. CDR1 and CDR2 (germline): SGHDN, FVKESK. V lost 4 bases and J lost 3, with 10 bases in between. In DNA form, the CDR3 reads TGTGCCAGCAGCCTCAATCAGGTCTACGAGCAGTACTTC. Its protein is CASSLNQVYEQYF.

The CDR3 bases are TGTGCCAGCAGTTACTCGGGGGGACGGAGGGATTTCTTT. It codes for CASSYSGGRRDFF. The chain joins TRBV6-5 to TRBJ1-1; the D gene is possibly TRBD1 (5 bases). CDR1 and CDR2 from the germline V gene are MNHEY and SVGAGI. Trimming cost V 0 bases and J 13 bases, with 15 bases left between them. This CDR3 spans 13 amino acids.

This clone was observed a single time. This chain joins TRBV6-2 or TRBV6-3 and TRBJ1-6; 8 nucleotides line up with TRBD1. V dropped 4 bases and J dropped 11; count of bases not matched to a gene: 22. The germline V gene has CDR1 MNHEY and CDR2 SVGEGT. This CDR3 has 19 amino acids. CDR3 amino acids: CASSSITGGQALGGAPLHF. The CDR3 bases are TGTGCCAGCAGTTCGATAACCGGGGGACAGGCCCTTGGAGGGGCACCCCTCCACTTT.